A selection of T cell receptor beta chains follows, all from one sample in a study of response to subunit inactivated influenza vaccine. MiXCR was run by TCRdb on the RT-PCR reads, yielding one entry per CDR3 protein. The profile shows 500,000 to 550,000 distinct CDR3 sequences, approximately 7.8% of them singletons. Specimen: PBMCs from blood, collected less than 25 months after vaccination. The receptors derive from a man between 50 and 69 years old who received an inactivated influenza vaccine. Both conserved end residues are part of each CDR3. A D gene is named only where the DNA matches it firmly. Expanded clones are given a class, and other clones once, few, many or no size at all.

clone size	V gene	J gene	D gene	CDR3 DNA	CDR3 protein
many	TRBV10-3	TRBJ2-2	TRBD2	TGTGCCATCAGTGAGTGGGGACTAGCGGACACCACCGGGGAGCTGTTTTTT	CAISEWGLADTTGELFF
few	TRBV10-3	TRBJ2-7	-	TGTGCCATCAGTGAGTTTCTGGGCGAGCAGTACTTC	CAISEFLGEQYF
many	TRBV20-1	TRBJ2-3	TRBD2	TGCAGTGCCCCACGCCCCTTTAGCGGGAGGGCAGGTGATACGCAGTATTTT	CSAPRPFSGRAGDTQYF
few	TRBV5-5	TRBJ1-5	-	TGTGCCAGCAGTACAGGCCCCAATCAGCCCCAGCATTTT	CASSTGPNQPQHF
-	TRBV19	TRBJ2-5	-	TGTGCCAGTAGTATGAGGTCCGAGACCCAGTACTTC	CASSMRSETQYF
-	TRBV5-5	TRBJ2-2	-	TGTGCCATGGGCACGGGACTCCTTTACACCGGGGAGCTGTTTTTT	CAMGTGLLYTGELFF
many	TRBV3-1	TRBJ2-1	TRBD2	TGTGCCAGCAGCCAAGATCGACTAGCGGTGTACAATGAGCAGTTCTTC	CASSQDRLAVYNEQFF
many	TRBV20-1	TRBJ2-7	-	TGCAGTGCTAGAGGAGGGTCTGCGGACCTCCCGAAATTTACCTACGAGCAGTACTTC	CSARGGSADLPKFTYEQYF
-	TRBV7-2	TRBJ2-3	-	TGTGCCAGCAGCTTAGCGGGGCAGGGGCAAGGAGATACGCAGTATTTT	CASSLAGQGQGDTQYF
many	TRBV19	TRBJ2-1	-	TGTGCCAGTAGTATCGACGGATACAATGAGCAGTTCTTC	CASSIDGYNEQFF
-	TRBV4-2	TRBJ2-1	-	TGTGCCAGCAGCCAAGCTAGGGATAATGAGCAGTTCTTC	CASSQARDNEQFF
few	TRBV12-3/TRBV12-4	TRBJ2-7	TRBD1	TGTGCCAGCGGACCCAAGGACAGGGGGCGATACGAGCAGTACTTC	CASGPKDRGRYEQYF
few	TRBV11-2	TRBJ2-7	-	TGTGCCAGCAGCCCGATGACCTACGAGCAGTACTTC	CASSPMTYEQYF
few	TRBV12-3/TRBV12-4	TRBJ2-1	TRBD2	TGTGCCAGCAGTTTAGGGCGGGGCGGGGGGCCAAACAATGAGCAGTTCTTC	CASSLGRGGGPNNEQFF
-	TRBV7-2	TRBJ2-3	-	TGTGCCAGCAGCATTAGGGGGAGTCCCAGCACAGATACGCAGTATTTT	CASSIRGSPSTDTQYF
many	TRBV28	TRBJ2-1	-	TGTGCCAGCAGTTCGGGGACCACGCTGGATGAGCAGTTCTTC	CASSSGTTLDEQFF
-	TRBV9	TRBJ2-7	TRBD2	TGTGCCAGCAGCGAAGGGACAGTAGGACTAGCGGGAGGGGTCGAGCAGTACTTC	CASSEGTVGLAGGVEQYF
many	TRBV12-3/TRBV12-4	TRBJ2-1	TRBD1	TGTGCCAGCAGTTTGAACAGGGGGCTCTACAATGAGCAGTTCTTC	CASSLNRGLYNEQFF
few	TRBV13	TRBJ2-7	-	TGTGCCAGCAGCGGCGGGGACAGAGGCTACGAGCAGTACTTC	CASSGGDRGYEQYF
-	TRBV4-1	TRBJ2-2	-	TGCGCCAGCAGCCACGGTCAGTCACGATCCGGGGAGCTGTTTTTT	CASSHGQSRSGELFF
-	TRBV20-1	TRBJ2-6	-	TGCAGTGCTAGACCCGGGTCCGGGGCCAACGTCCTGACTTTC	CSARPGSGANVLTF
few	TRBV27	TRBJ2-1	TRBD2	TGTGCCAGCAGTTTCGGGACTAGGGGTAATGAGCAGTTCTTC	CASSFGTRGNEQFF
-	TRBV4-3	TRBJ1-1	-	TGCGCCAGCAGCCAAGCTGGCGGGTGGAGAACAACAGCTTTCTTT	CASSQAGGWRTTAFF
few	TRBV7-3	TRBJ2-3	-	TGTGCCAGCAGCCGACTAGACTACACAGATACGCAGTATTTT	CASSRLDYTDTQYF
-	TRBV20-1	TRBJ2-4	TRBD1	TGCAGTGCTAGGCCCAGGGGGCTGGGAAACATTCAGTACTTC	CSARPRGLGNIQYF
many	TRBV10-3	TRBJ2-5	-	TGTGCCACCCTTGAAGGCAGCGGCGAGACCCAGTACTTC	CATLEGSGETQYF
many	TRBV20-1	TRBJ2-5	-	TGCAGTGCTAGAGCCGGACTCCAAGAGACCCAGTACTTC	CSARAGLQETQYF
-	TRBV7-6	TRBJ2-1	TRBD2	TGTGCCAGCAGCTTAACTAGCGGGGTCTTCAATGAGCAGTTCTTC	CASSLTSGVFNEQFF
-	TRBV2	TRBJ1-2	-	TGTGCCAGCAGGGGGGACCTAAGGGACTATGGCTACACCTTC	CASRGDLRDYGYTF
-	TRBV5-6	TRBJ2-2	-	TGTGCCAGCAGCCCGCTCGTGGACACCGGGGAGCTGTTTTTT	CASSPLVDTGELFF
-	TRBV5-1	TRBJ1-1	-	TGCGCCAGCAGCCCGGACAGTTGGACTGAAGCTTTCTTT	CASSPDSWTEAFF
many	TRBV28	TRBJ1-2	-	TGTGCCAGCAGTTCCATTCTCGGACAAACCTATAACTATGGCTACACCTTC	CASSSILGQTYNYGYTF
few	TRBV12-3/TRBV12-4	TRBJ1-1	-	TGTGCCAGCAGTTCGTACAGGGAAGGCACTGAAGCTTTCTTT	CASSSYREGTEAFF
few	TRBV11-2	TRBJ2-7	-	TGTGCCAGCAGCTCTTACAGCAGTGACTACGAGCAGTACTTC	CASSSYSSDYEQYF
many	TRBV7-2	TRBJ1-5	-	TGTGCCAGCAGCTCCTTTGAACATAGCAATCAGCCCCAGCATTTT	CASSSFEHSNQPQHF
-	TRBV1	TRBJ2-1	-	TGTACCAGCAGCCAAGCCACCGACAATGAGCAGTTCTTC	CTSSQATDNEQFF
-	TRBV18	TRBJ1-1	-	TGTGCCAGCTCACCGGACGGCCTTGAAGCTTTCTTT	CASSPDGLEAFF
few	TRBV18	TRBJ2-3	-	TGTGCCAGCTCACCATCTTCACAAGATACGCAGTATTTT	CASSPSSQDTQYF
few	TRBV29-1	TRBJ2-3	TRBD1	TGCAGCGTGGCTGACAGGGTATGGGGAGATACGCAGTATTTT	CSVADRVWGDTQYF
many	TRBV12-3/TRBV12-4	TRBJ1-3	TRBD1	TGTGCCAGCAGTTTGACAGGGAATGGAAACACCATATATTTT	CASSLTGNGNTIYF
many	TRBV6-2/TRBV6-3	TRBJ1-5	-	TGTGCCAGCAGTTACGTGGGGGGTCCGAATCAGCCCCAGCATTTT	CASSYVGGPNQPQHF
many	TRBV25-1	TRBJ2-7	TRBD2	TGTGCCAGCAGGTCCGGGGGGAGCTACGAGCAGTACTTC	CASRSGGSYEQYF
-	TRBV6-2/TRBV6-3	TRBJ2-1	TRBD2	TGTGCCAGCAGCATACTAGCGGTTAGCTCCTACAATGAGCAGTTCTTC	CASSILAVSSYNEQFF
many	TRBV7-9	TRBJ2-7	-	TGTGCCAGCAGCGGGCCCAACTCCTACGAGCAGTACTTC	CASSGPNSYEQYF
few	TRBV20-1	TRBJ2-3	TRBD2	TGCAGTGCTAGAGTAGGTGGGAGGGCCACAGATACGCAGTATTTT	CSARVGGRATDTQYF
-	TRBV5-1	TRBJ1-3	-	TGCGCCAGCAGCCTAACAGGATTTCTCTCTGGAAACACCATATATTTT	CASSLTGFLSGNTIYF
few	TRBV4-1	TRBJ1-5	-	TGCGCCAGCAGCCAAGTCGTTGTGAATCAGCCCCAGCATTTT	CASSQVVVNQPQHF
-	TRBV19	TRBJ1-4	-	TGTGCCACCAGCTTGGGGCGCGGAAGGTCTAATGAAAAACTGTTTTTT	CATSLGRGRSNEKLFF
-	TRBV24-1	TRBJ1-4	TRBD1	TGTGCCACCAGTGACCGGGACAGGGTCGGGTTTAATGAAAAACTGTTTTTT	CATSDRDRVGFNEKLFF
few	TRBV28	TRBJ1-3	TRBD1	TGTGCCAGCAGTTTTAACAGGGGGCGCGGAACCGGAAACACCATATATTTT	CASSFNRGRGTGNTIYF
many	TRBV2	TRBJ1-4	-	TGTGCCAGCAGTGACGACCCCGCCGCAGCTAATGAAAAACTGTTTTTT	CASSDDPAAANEKLFF
few	TRBV2	TRBJ1-2	-	TGTGCCAGCAGTGTTATAGGGGTCGATGGCTACACCTTC	CASSVIGVDGYTF
few	TRBV29-1	TRBJ2-7	TRBD2	TGCAGCGTTGAGATAAGCGGGGGGTCCTACGAGCAGTACTTC	CSVEISGGSYEQYF